Shown below are 3 T cell receptor beta chains from a single sample sequenced in a study of naive and memory T cell subsets. These receptors have no identified antigens. An equimolar mix of two oligonucleotides served as the beta constant-region primer for TRBC1 and TRBC2. Nested alpha and beta constant-region primers with the SP2 primer drove four PCR rounds on ligated cDNA. One entry per CDR3 protein results from TCRdb running MiXCR on the UMI-ligation and nested PCR reads. This repertoire shows about 100,000 distinct CDR3 sequences, around 15% found once; its top ten account for around 3%. Study-level findings and limits: A few larger clonotypes appeared in naive repertoires, especially CD8, possibly memory cells re-expressing CD45RA.

The sample comprised naive CD8+ T cells from blood. The receptor set was obtained from a human donor in good health.

There are a few counts of this clonotype. The chain links TRBV14 to TRBJ1-1, with D possibly TRBD1 on 5 matching bases. Germline values: CDR1 SGHDN, CDR2 FVKESK. V was trimmed by 0 bases and J by 4 bases, leaving 9 bases between them. This CDR3 comprises 14 residues. The CDR3 here is CASSQDEGVTEAFF. In DNA, the CDR3 is TGTGCCAGCAGCCAAGATGAAGGGGTCACTGAAGCTTTCTTT.

This clonotype was observed many times. In nucleotides, the CDR3 is TGTGCCAGCAGCCAAGGGGGAAGGACCGGGGAGCTGTTTTTT. This sequence encodes CASSQGGRTGELFF. The chain links TRBV14 to TRBJ2-2, with D unclear. The V gene's germline CDR1 is SGHDN and CDR2 FVKESK. V dropped 1 base and J dropped 5 bases, with 8 bases sitting between them. The CDR3 runs 14 residues.

This clonotype was counted ten times or more. The chain recombines TRBV7-9 with TRBJ2-7; 13 positions match TRBD2. The V gene's germline CDR1 is SEHNR and CDR2 FQNEAQ (reference sequence). J was trimmed by 4 bases and V by 5 bases; bases with no gene match: 8. The CDR3 spans 16 residues. CDR3 residues: CASSPGLAGAVYEQYF. In DNA, the CDR3 is TGTGCCAGCAGCCCAGGACTAGCGGGAGCCGTTTACGAGCAGTACTTC.